One and the same sample provided the 17 T cell receptor beta chains below, sequenced in a study of beta chain features in type 1 diabetes. What was sequenced were expressed TCRB transcripts, since all of the isolated RNA had been reverse transcribed. TCRdb's copy holds only in-frame clones and misses some; the assay was immunoSEQ multiplex PCR. The table shows 350,000 to 450,000 clones, with over 11% occurring only once. Sequenced material: naive CD4+ T cells from blood. Receptor source: a man aged 25 to 40 in good health.

This rearrangement joins TRBV10-3 to TRBJ2-7; the D gene is possibly TRBD2 (6 bases). This CDR3 is built from 13 residues. Germline values: CDR1 ENHRY, CDR2 SYGVKD. The V and J ends lost 10 bases and 3 bases respectively, with 16 bases between them. CDR3 region: CATKAGPIYEQYV. DNA of the CDR3: TGTGCCACCAAGGCGGGACCTATCTACGAGCAGTACGTC.

J is TRBJ1-3 and V is TRBV25-1, with 7 positions matching TRBD1. Unmatched junction bases numbered 6, after V lost 1 base and J lost 3 bases. Germline V gives CDR1 MGHDK, CDR2 SYGVNS. This CDR3 contains 16 residues. The CDR3 sequence is CASSESGRGFGNTIYF. The DNA for the CDR3 is TGTGCCAGCAGTGAATCCGGCAGGGGGTTTGGAAACACCATATATTTT.

The chain recombines TRBV18 with TRBJ2-5, with D uncertain. V lost 3 bases to trimming and J lost 2 bases, with 13 bases between them. The CDR3 length is 15 residues. The germline V gene has CDR1 KGHSH and CDR2 LQKENI. The DNA of the CDR3 is TGTGCCAGCTCACCCTTAGATGGGTTACAAGAGACCCAGTACTTC. Protein sequence: CASSPLDGLQETQYF.

This clone has just a few counts. V gene TRBV6-5 combines with J gene TRBJ2-7; TRBD2 might be the D (5 bases). The CDR3 loop spans 14 amino acids. Deletions cut 6 bases from V and 1 base from J, with 13 bases between. CDR1 and CDR2 (germline): MNHEY, SVGAGI. The CDR3, as DNA: TGTGCCAGCAGCCGCCGGGGTACTTCCTACGAGCAGTACGTC. This translates into CASSRRGTSYEQYV.

In its sample, this clone was seen a few times. This chain uses TRBV5-6 with TRBJ1-6; 12 bases are shared with TRBD1. Germline-derived CDR1 and CDR2 are SGHDT and YYEEEE. CDR3 length equals 14 residues. The J segment lost 9 bases and the V segment lost 4 bases, leaving 2 bases of the junction unmatched. The CDR3 DNA sequence: TGTGCCAGCAGCGGGGACAGGGGGCTTTCACCCCTCCACTTT. It encodes CASSGDRGLSPLHF.

This clone was detected only a few times. The V call is TRBV2, the J call TRBJ1-2; no definite D call. The CDR3 is 13 amino acids. Germline V gives CDR1 SNHLY, CDR2 FYNNEI. Trimming left V 0 bases short and J 7 bases short, with 9 bases between. The CDR3 bases are TGTGCCAGCAGTGAAGCTATCGGGGTTGGCTACACCTTC. It codes for CASSEAIGVGYTF.

This clone was counted a few times. The chain carries TRBV5-1 and TRBJ2-1; TRBD1 matches 11 bases. Germline lookup yields CDR1 SGHRS and CDR2 YFSETQ. This CDR3 is built from 15 residues. Germline trimming cut 4 bases from V and 5 bases from J; bases unmatched to any gene: 5. CDR3 amino acids: CASSKDRGPHNEQFF. CDR3 DNA sequence: TGCGCCAGCAGCAAGGACAGGGGGCCCCACAATGAGCAGTTCTTC.

The chain uses TRBV27 and TRBJ2-2; D might be TRBD1 or TRBD2, each matching 6 bases. The V and J ends lost 2 bases and 4 bases respectively, with 14 bases between them. The CDR3 contains 16 residues. The germline CDR1 and CDR2 sequences are MNHEY and SMNVEV (reference sequence). As DNA, the CDR3 is TGTGCCAGCAGTTTAATCGGGGGCTCGGTCACCGGGGAGCTGTTTTTT. Encoded protein: CASSLIGGSVTGELFF.

Notes on this clone: The same CDR3 is also encoded by other DNA sequences in this sample. The V call is TRBV5-4, the J call TRBJ1-1, with D maybe TRBD1 (6 bases). V was cut by 0 bases and J by 1 base, with 7 bases left in between. Germline V lookup: CDR1 SGHNT, CDR2 YYREEE (reference sequence). The CDR3 is 14 amino acids. The CDR3 nucleotides are TGTGCCAGCAGCTTGGAACAGGGGAACACTGAAGCTTTCTTT. This gives the protein CASSLEQGNTEAFF.

This chain links TRBV4-1 with TRBJ2-5; 7 bases map to TRBD1. Germline V lookup: CDR1 MGHRA, CDR2 YSYEKL. J was trimmed by 4 bases and V by 4 bases; bases with no gene match: 3. The CDR3 is made up of 13 amino acids. CDR3 loop: CASSRPGGETQYF. The CDR3 coding sequence is TGCGCCAGCAGCCGCCCAGGGGGAGAGACCCAGTACTTC.

This clone came up a few times. The chain combines TRBV29-1 with TRBJ1-5; 8 bases match TRBD1. Unmatched junction bases numbered 1, after V lost 5 bases and J lost 4 bases. From germline, CDR1 is SQVTM and CDR2 ANQGSEA. This CDR3 has 12 residues. The CDR3 protein is CSVRTGNQPQHF. CDR3 sequence (DNA): TGCAGCGTTAGGACAGGGAATCAGCCCCAGCATTTT.

This CDR3 is CASSLGTGNYGYTF. In DNA form, the CDR3 reads TGTGCCAGCAGCTTGGGTACCGGGAACTATGGCTACACCTTC. The chain joins TRBV7-9 to TRBJ1-2; D gene ambiguous. The CDR3 contains 14 residues. Germline V lookup: CDR1 SEHNR, CDR2 FQNEAQ (reference sequence). The V end lost 3 bases, the J end lost 2 bases, and 10 bases lay between the germline ends.

This clone came up many times. The chain is built from TRBV14 and TRBJ2-1, with D uncertain. The CDR3 spans 14 residues. Germline CDR1 SGHDN, CDR2 FVKESK. The ends were cut back, 2 bases at V and 7 bases at J, with 12 bases in the middle. The CDR3 region is CASSQRGRWNEQFF. CDR3 sequence (DNA): TGTGCCAGCAGCCAAAGAGGACGGTGGAATGAGCAGTTCTTC. The full variable domain, with the rest looked up from reference TRBV14 and TRBJ2-1, is EAGVTQFPSHSVIEKGQTVTLRCDPISGHDNLYWYRRVMGKEIKFLLHFVKESKQDESGMPNNRFLAERTGGTYSTLKVQPAELEDSGVYFCASSQRGRWNEQFFGPGTRLTVL.

The table lists this clone with a count of one. The rearrangement uses TRBV6-1 and TRBJ2-2, with D uncertain. Germline assignment: CDR1 MNHNS and CDR2 SASEGT. Between the trimmed V and J ends, which lost 5 bases and 7 bases, there was a span of 14 bases. The CDR3 length is 14 residues. The CDR3 reads CASSPWPRDGELFF. The CDR3 DNA reads TGTGCCAGCAGTCCCTGGCCTAGGGACGGGGAGCTGTTTTTT.

The chain employs TRBV6-6 and TRBJ2-7, with TRBD2 as a possible D gene (6 bases). The germline V and J ends were trimmed by 6 bases and 3 bases, with 15 bases remaining between them. CDR3 size: 14 residues. Germline loops: CDR1 MNHNY, CDR2 SVGAGI (reference sequence). CDR3 residues: CASRSPDSGYEQYV. The DNA of the CDR3 is TGTGCCAGCAGGTCCCCCGATAGCGGCTACGAGCAGTACGTC.

The chain carries TRBV5-1 and TRBJ2-5, with TRBD2 as a possible D gene (6 bases). Germline V gives CDR1 SGHRS, CDR2 YFSETQ. The CDR3 loop spans 16 amino acids. Between the trimmed V and J ends, which lost 2 bases and 5 bases, there was a span of 19 bases. This CDR3 is CASSLGVGGTRETQYF. CDR3 DNA: TGCGCCAGCAGCTTAGGAGTCGGCGGGACGAGGGAGACCCAGTACTTC.

The chain carries TRBV4-3 and TRBJ2-6; TRBD2 matches 10 bases. With V trimmed by 4 bases and J by 4 bases, 10 bases remained unmatched. This CDR3 region has 18 residues. The germline gives CDR1 LGHNA, CDR2 YSLEER. CDR3 nucleotide sequence: TGCGCCAGCAGCCCCGAGACTAGCGGGCAGCAGGGGGCCAACGTCCTGACTTTC. This gives the protein CASSPETSGQQGANVLTF.